The T cell receptor beta chain under discussion was sequenced for a study of blood T cell repertoires in COVID-19. Libraries were prepared by immunoSEQ multiplex PCR; TCRdb keeps only in-frame clonotypes and omits some of them. The table lists 140,000 to 150,000 clones, more than 60% of them singletons. CDR1 and CDR2 (germline): LNHDA, SQIVND (reference sequence). V shed 3 bases and J 2 bases; nucleotides not matched to a gene: 4. The CDR3 spans 15 residues. Sequenced sample: peripheral blood. The chain couples TRBV19 to TRBJ2-3; TRBD2 aligns across 8 bases. This clonotype originated in a woman aged 60-75 years with acute or convalescent COVID-19. For the CDR3, the DNA is TGTGCCAGTAGTATTGGCGGGAGGTTCACAGATACGCAGTATTTT. It specifies CASSIGGRFTDTQYF.